The 21 T cell receptor beta chains presented below share a single source sample, sequenced in a study of T cell changes during pregnancy in multiple sclerosis. Method: immunoSEQ multiplex PCR; TCRdb's copy keeps in-frame clones and lacks some. The sample yields 40,000 to 60,000 clones, approximately 90% seen once. Sequences were derived from CD4+ T cells from peripheral blood mononuclear cells, sampled after pregnancy. These receptors were collected from a female donor with multiple sclerosis, enrolled in a pregnancy study.

The rearrangement joins TRBV19 to TRBJ2-2, with 10 positions matching TRBD1. This CDR3 comprises 17 residues. V gave up 2 bases and J gave up 4 bases; unmatched junction bases: 7. CDR1 is LNHDA, CDR2 SQIVND, per germline (reference sequence). DNA of the CDR3: TGTGCCAGTAGTATAAGCCGGACAGGGGGTTTCACCGGGGAGCTGTTTTTT. This translates into CASSISRTGGFTGELFF.

This clone was seen just once. As DNA, the CDR3 is TGTGCCAGCGCCGACGGGACCGGGGGGAAACTGTTTTTT. Translation: CASADGTGGKLFF. V is TRBV2 and J is TRBJ1-4; TRBD1 is a possible D gene (5 bases). Germline CDR1 is SNHLY and CDR2 is FYNNEI. V was clipped by 8 bases and J by 11 bases, with 18 bases between them. The CDR3 runs 13 residues.

The genes are TRBV18 and TRBJ1-3; tentatively, D is TRBD1 (6 bases). V shed 1 base and J shed 0 bases, with 13 bases lying between them. The CDR3 runs to 17 residues. CDR1 is KGHSH, CDR2 LQKENI, per germline. The CDR3 loop is CASSPLSDRNSGNTIYF. CDR3 DNA sequence: TGTGCCAGCTCACCACTCAGTGACAGGAACTCTGGAAACACCATATATTTT.

DNA for the CDR3: TGTGCCAGCATTACCTCGGGACAGGGGGGGACCTACAATGAGCAGTTCTTC. Translation gives CASITSGQGGTYNEQFF. The chain carries TRBV28 and TRBJ2-1; 11 positions agree with TRBD1. The germline V gene has CDR1 MDHEN and CDR2 SYDVKM. With 7 bases clipped from V and 2 bases from J, the junction kept 10 bases outside the gene matches. CDR3 length: 17 amino acids.

This clone was counted between two and nine times. The chain is built from TRBV5-1 and TRBJ2-2, with 9 bases fitting TRBD2. The V gene's germline CDR1 is SGHRS and CDR2 YFSETQ. The V gene end was trimmed by 2 bases and the J gene end by 9 bases; junction bases not matched to a gene: 8. CDR3 size: 15 residues. CDR3 residues: CASSLSGTSNRELFF. The CDR3 bases are TGCGCCAGCAGCTTATCCGGGACTAGCAACAGGGAGCTGTTTTTT.

This clone was counted a single time. V is TRBV27 and J is TRBJ2-1; 8 bases are shared with TRBD1. Per the germline V gene, CDR1 is MNHEY and CDR2 is SMNVEV (reference sequence). The CDR3 contains 15 residues. Trimming cost V 5 bases and J 0 bases; bases outside gene matches: 3. The CDR3 loop reads CASSPQGASYNEQFF. The CDR3 DNA reads TGTGCCAGCAGTCCCCAGGGGGCCTCCTACAATGAGCAGTTCTTC.

The J gene is TRBJ1-3, the V gene TRBV7-6; 7 positions match TRBD1. CDR3 length: 16 residues. With 5 bases clipped from V and 1 base from J, the junction kept 8 bases outside the gene matches. Per the germline V gene, CDR1 is SGHVS and CDR2 is FNYEAQ. The CDR3 DNA is TGTGCCAGCAGCCCTCCCGGGACAGCTTCTGGAAACACCATATATTTT. It codes for CASSPPGTASGNTIYF.

The chain links TRBV28 to TRBJ1-5; no clear D. From germline, CDR1 is MDHEN and CDR2 SYDVKM. The germline V and J ends were trimmed by 2 bases and 5 bases, with 4 bases remaining between them. The CDR3 has 12 residues. In nucleotides, the CDR3 is TGTGCCAGCAGTTTAATAGATCAGCCCCAGCATTTT. Translating it yields CASSLIDQPQHF.

The V gene is TRBV4-3, the J gene TRBJ2-5; D remains unclear. The CDR3 extends over 16 amino acids. Germline CDR1 and CDR2: LGHNA and YSLEER. The germline V and J ends were trimmed by 0 bases and 5 bases, with 16 bases remaining between them. In DNA form, the CDR3 reads TGCGCCAGCAGCCAAGACGGTTCGGCTTCGCGGGAGACCCAGTACTTC. The encoded protein is CASSQDGSASRETQYF.

Only one count was recorded for this clone. The rearrangement links TRBV6-5 to TRBJ1-2; 7 bases are a match to TRBD1. V dropped 2 bases and J dropped 6; count of bases not matched to a gene: 12. The length of the CDR3 is 16 residues. Per germline, CDR1 MNHEY and CDR2 SVGAGI. CDR3 sequence: CASSYGPGQKPHGYTF. CDR3 nucleotides: TGTGCCAGCAGTTACGGTCCGGGACAGAAACCCCATGGCTACACCTTC.

The chain employs TRBV28 and TRBJ2-2; 8 nucleotides line up with TRBD2. From germline, CDR1 is MDHEN and CDR2 SYDVKM. CDR3 size: 16 residues. The junction had 5 bases not matched to a gene; V was cut back by 1 base and J by 4 bases. The CDR3 spells CASSLLGLAGTGELFF. The DNA for the CDR3 is TGTGCCAGCAGTTTATTAGGTCTAGCGGGCACCGGGGAGCTGTTTTTT.

The chain has TRBV30 and TRBJ1-4, with D possibly being TRBD1 (5 bases). CDR1 is GTSNPN and CDR2 is SVGIG in the germline V gene (reference sequence). V shed 2 bases and J shed 4 bases, with 11 bases lying between them. The CDR3 totals 14 residues. The DNA for the CDR3 is TGTGCCTGGAGTTCCTTAGGGGTTAATGAAAAACTGTTTTTT. This sequence encodes CAWSSLGVNEKLFF.

This clone was counted once. The rearrangement links TRBV4-3 to TRBJ2-5; 10 bases line up with TRBD2. Unmatched junction bases numbered 6, after V lost 3 bases and J lost 5 bases. CDR1 and CDR2 from the germline V gene are LGHNA and YSLEER. This CDR3 has 15 amino acids. CDR3 in amino acids: CASSQQREGRETQYF. CDR3 bases: TGCGCCAGCAGCCAGCAGCGGGAGGGCCGGGAGACCCAGTACTTC.

The chain joins TRBV7-3 to TRBJ2-1; 8 nucleotides line up with TRBD2. Germline values: CDR1 SGHTA, CDR2 FQGTGA. The CDR3 has 16 residues. The J segment lost 5 bases and the V segment lost 4 bases, leaving 10 bases of the junction unmatched. CDR3 DNA sequence: TGTGCCAGCAGCTCCCTCAGGCTAGCGGGCCACAATGAGCAGTTCTTC. Translation: CASSSLRLAGHNEQFF.

The chain joins TRBV7-3 to TRBJ2-1, with TRBD2 as a possible D gene (6 bases). From germline, CDR1 is SGHTA and CDR2 FQGTGA. This CDR3 is 13 amino acids long. Trimming took 6 bases from V and 5 from J, leaving 11 bases between them. The CDR3 region is CASSSGRNNEQFF. The CDR3 region has the DNA TGTGCCAGCAGTTCCGGGAGAAACAATGAGCAGTTCTTC.

The chain is built from TRBV4-2 and TRBJ2-1; 8 nucleotides agree with TRBD2. Unmatched junction bases numbered 3, after V lost 4 bases and J lost 7 bases. Germline loops: CDR1 LGHNA, CDR2 YNFKEQ. This CDR3 spans 13 amino acids. The CDR3 bases are TGTGCCAGCAGCCCGCCTAGCGGGAATGAGCAGTTCTTC. The encoded protein is CASSPPSGNEQFF.

The chain combines TRBV18 with TRBJ2-5; weak D call: TRBD1 (5 bases). Germline CDR1 KGHSH, CDR2 LQKENI. CDR3 length: 15 amino acids. Trimming took 0 bases from V and 4 from J, leaving 12 bases between them. CDR3 region: CASSPPLRTPETQYF. The CDR3 DNA reads TGTGCCAGCTCACCACCCCTCCGGACACCAGAGACCCAGTACTTC.

The chain links TRBV10-3 to TRBJ2-7; TRBD1 aligns across 7 bases. The junction had 6 bases not matched to a gene; V was cut back by 0 bases and J by 1 base. The CDR3 sequence is 16 residues long. CDR1 and CDR2 from the germline V gene are ENHRY and SYGVKD. CDR3 DNA sequence: TGTGCCATCAGTGAGTCGAATGCGGACAGGTCCTACGAGCAGTACTTC. This encodes CAISESNADRSYEQYF.

V gene TRBV12-5 combines with J gene TRBJ2-1; 8 nucleotides match TRBD2. This CDR3 region has 16 residues. V lost 3 bases, J lost 7 bases, and 11 bases stayed unmatched. Germline values: CDR1 LGHNT, CDR2 FRNRAP. The CDR3 sequence: CASGFKAGDRMNEQFF. Here the CDR3 DNA reads TGTGCTAGTGGTTTTAAAGCGGGAGATAGAATGAATGAGCAGTTCTTC.

The chain joins TRBV29-1 to TRBJ1-1; 12 bases agree with TRBD1. The CDR3 consists of 14 residues. The J segment lost 5 bases and the V segment lost 4 bases, leaving 5 bases of the junction unmatched. Germline V gives CDR1 SQVTM, CDR2 ANQGSEA. The CDR3, as DNA: TGCAGCGTTGTAAGGGACAGGGGGCGTACTGAAGCTTTCTTT. Residues: CSVVRDRGRTEAFF.

The chain joins TRBV6-5 to TRBJ2-7; maybe TRBD2 (6 bases). CDR1 is MNHEY, CDR2 SVGAGI, per germline. CDR3 length: 14 residues. The V end was cut by 6 bases, the J end by 0 bases, with 12 bases between. As DNA, the CDR3 is TGTGCCAGCAGGCGGGACGGGAGCTCCTACGAGCAGTACTTC. This codes for CASRRDGSSYEQYF.